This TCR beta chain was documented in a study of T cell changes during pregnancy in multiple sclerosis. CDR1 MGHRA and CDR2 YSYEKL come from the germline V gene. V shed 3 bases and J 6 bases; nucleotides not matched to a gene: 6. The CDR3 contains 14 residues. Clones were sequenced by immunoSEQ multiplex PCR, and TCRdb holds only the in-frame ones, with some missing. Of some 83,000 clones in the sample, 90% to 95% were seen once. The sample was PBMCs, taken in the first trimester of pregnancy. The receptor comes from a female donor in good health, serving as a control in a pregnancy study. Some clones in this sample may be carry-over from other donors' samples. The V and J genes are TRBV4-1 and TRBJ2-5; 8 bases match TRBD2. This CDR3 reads CASSQGLVEQTQYF. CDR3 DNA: TGCGCCAGCAGCCAGGGACTAGTTGAACAGACCCAGTACTTC.